A selection of T cell receptor beta chains follows, all from one sample in a study of shared T cell receptors in the human thymus. TCRdb's copy holds only in-frame clones and misses some; the assay was immunoSEQ multiplex PCR. The sample records hundreds of thousands of clones, more than 75% being singletons. This same sample was also part of a study on human thymus T cells.

Sequenced sample: thymocytes. The receptors originated from a boy in the first two years of life with a congenital heart defect. The conserved cysteine and the conserved F or W are not part of the CDR3 here.

TRBV5-1 ASSLRDRTYEQY
TRBV2 ASNATGGFDEQF
TRBV11-2 ASSLGADYYEQY
TRBV30 AWSVQGTSGTDTQY
TRBV16 ASSQRLNTEAF
TRBV30 AWSVPGKDNSPLH
TRBV28 ASTLNIAGEQY
TRBV7-7 ASSGTSGIRFHNEQF
TRBV2 ASRGGTVNSNQPQH
TRBV27 ASSGQGRTEAF
TRBV4-1 ASSQRLGHEDADNEQL
TRBV5-6 ASSLRWTGEEGAQPQH
TRBV2 ASSVHDPGQGRCQPQH
TRBV2 ASSVGQQGAKQPQH
TRBV19 ASNNQGIFEKLF
TRBV6-1 ASSSHYPGQPQH
TRBV11-2 ASSPPSGRDVGETQY
TRBV19 ASSIGQGEGSGANVLT
TRBV27 ASSLSGGTDTQY
TRBV11-1 ASSLRENRGSHGYT
TRBV27 ASSLSFSETSGINEQF
TRBV27 ASSPTQPGQGNGYT
TRBV14 ASSQVSTGSNTGELF
TRBV6-6 ASSPLGLAVTGELF
TRBV19 ASSDVGHANEKLF
TRBV30 AWSASRQGAASEQY
TRBV2 ASRPGQPLAYEQY
TRBV13 ASTGKNTEAF
TRBV27 ASSFASEFYEQY
TRBV7-2 ASSDFRDRAGTYEQY
TRBV30 AWSGRVTDTQY
TRBV27 ASISPRGNEQF
TRBV28 ASSLPRQGLANEKLF
TRBV5-1 ASSPGTSGGGNEQF
TRBV6-5 ASRSTREDTQY
TRBV9 ASSVATDLHYEQY
TRBV5-6 ASSWLAGPNEQF
TRBV7-9 ASSLAGTGSYEQY
TRBV28 ASSFAGGNEQY
TRBV9 ASSVVPDRGPYEQY
TRBV5-8 ASSREGGLMNTEAF
TRBV4-3 ASSPGTSFYNEQF
TRBV7-7 ASSRDSTSRNEQF
TRBV2 ASSEAGGGTDTQY